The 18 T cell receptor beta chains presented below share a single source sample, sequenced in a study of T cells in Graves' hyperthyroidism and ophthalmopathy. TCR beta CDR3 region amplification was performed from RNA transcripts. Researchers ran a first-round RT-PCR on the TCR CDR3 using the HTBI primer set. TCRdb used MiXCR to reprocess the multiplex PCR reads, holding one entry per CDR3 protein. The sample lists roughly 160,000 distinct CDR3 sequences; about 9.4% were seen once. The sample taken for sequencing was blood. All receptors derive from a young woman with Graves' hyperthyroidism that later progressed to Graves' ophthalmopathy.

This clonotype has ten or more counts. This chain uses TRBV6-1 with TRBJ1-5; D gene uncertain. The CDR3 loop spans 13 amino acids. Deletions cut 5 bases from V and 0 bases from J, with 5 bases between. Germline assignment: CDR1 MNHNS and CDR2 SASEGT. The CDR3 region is CASSYGSNQPQHF. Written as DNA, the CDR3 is TGTGCCAGCAGTTATGGTAGCAATCAGCCCCAGCATTTT.

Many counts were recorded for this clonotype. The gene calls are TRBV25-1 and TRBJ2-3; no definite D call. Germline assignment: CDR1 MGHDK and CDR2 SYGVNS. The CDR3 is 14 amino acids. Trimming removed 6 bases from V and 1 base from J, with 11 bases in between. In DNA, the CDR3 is TGTGCCAGCAGCTACGGTGGGGGCACAGATACGCAGTATTTT. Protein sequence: CASSYGGGTDTQYF.

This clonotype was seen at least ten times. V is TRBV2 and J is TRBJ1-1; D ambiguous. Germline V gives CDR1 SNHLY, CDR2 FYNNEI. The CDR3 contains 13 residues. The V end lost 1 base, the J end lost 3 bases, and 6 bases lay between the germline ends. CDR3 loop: CASSEGRDTEAFF. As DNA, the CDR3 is TGTGCCAGCAGTGAAGGGCGGGACACTGAAGCTTTCTTT.

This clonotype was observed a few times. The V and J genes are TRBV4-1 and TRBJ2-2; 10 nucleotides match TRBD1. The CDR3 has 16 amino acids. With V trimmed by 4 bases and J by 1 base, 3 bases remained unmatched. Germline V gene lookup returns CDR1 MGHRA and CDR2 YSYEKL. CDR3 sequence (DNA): TGCGCCAGCAGCCGAAGGACAGGGGGGAACACCGGGGAGCTGTTTTTT. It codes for CASSRRTGGNTGELFF.

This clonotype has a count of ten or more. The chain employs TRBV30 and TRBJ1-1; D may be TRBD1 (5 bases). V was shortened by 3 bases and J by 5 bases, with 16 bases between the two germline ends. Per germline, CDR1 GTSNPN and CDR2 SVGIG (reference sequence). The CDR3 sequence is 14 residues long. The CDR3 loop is CAWREGRRGTEAFF. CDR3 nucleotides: TGTGCCTGGAGGGAGGGGCGAAGGGGTACTGAAGCTTTCTTT. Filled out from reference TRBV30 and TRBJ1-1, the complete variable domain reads SQTIHQWPATLVQPVGSPLSLECTVEGTSNPNLYWYRQAAGRGLQLLFYSVGIGQISSEVPQNLSASRPQDRQFILSSKKLLLSDSGFYLCAWREGRRGTEAFFGQGTRLTVV.

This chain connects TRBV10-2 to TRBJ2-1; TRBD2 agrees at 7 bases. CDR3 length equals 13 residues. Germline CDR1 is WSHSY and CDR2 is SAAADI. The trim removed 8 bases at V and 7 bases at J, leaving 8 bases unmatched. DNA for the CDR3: TGCGCCAGCCGGGACTATTTTTTGAATGAGCAGTTCTTC. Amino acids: CASRDYFLNEQFF.

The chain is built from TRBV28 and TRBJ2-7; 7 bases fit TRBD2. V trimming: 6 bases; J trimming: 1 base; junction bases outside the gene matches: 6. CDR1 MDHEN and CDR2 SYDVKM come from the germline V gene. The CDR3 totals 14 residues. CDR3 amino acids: CASRGGGESYEQYF. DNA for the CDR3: TGTGCCAGCAGGGGGGGGGGGGAATCCTACGAGCAGTACTTC.

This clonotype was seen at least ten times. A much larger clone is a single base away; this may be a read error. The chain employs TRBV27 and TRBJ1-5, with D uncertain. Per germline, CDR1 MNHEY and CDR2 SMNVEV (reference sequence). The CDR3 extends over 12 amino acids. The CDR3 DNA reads TGTGCCAACAGTTTTCCTAATCAGCCCCAGCATTTT. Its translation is CANSFPNQPQHF.

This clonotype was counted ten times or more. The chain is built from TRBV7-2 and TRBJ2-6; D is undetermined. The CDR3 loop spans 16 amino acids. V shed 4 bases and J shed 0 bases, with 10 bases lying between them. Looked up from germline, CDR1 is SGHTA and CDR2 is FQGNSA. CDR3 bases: TGTGCCAGCAGCTACCCCGGACGCTCTGGGGCCAACGTCCTGACTTTC. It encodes CASSYPGRSGANVLTF.

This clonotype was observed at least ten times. The CDR3 bases are TGTGCCAGCAGCTTAGGAAAGGGGTGGGCTTCACCCCTCCACTTT. Translating it yields CASSLGKGWASPLHF. The chain combines TRBV7-8 with TRBJ1-6; D may be TRBD1 (5 bases). V lost 1 base and J 9 bases, leaving 13 bases between the germline ends. The CDR3 is 15 residues long. Germline V gene data show CDR1 as SGHVS and CDR2 as FQNEAQ.

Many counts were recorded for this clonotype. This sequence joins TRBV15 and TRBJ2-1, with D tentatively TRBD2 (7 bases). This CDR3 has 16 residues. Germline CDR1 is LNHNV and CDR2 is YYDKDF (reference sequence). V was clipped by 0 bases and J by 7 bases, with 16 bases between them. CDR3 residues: CATSRDHAGARNEQFF. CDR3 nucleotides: TGTGCCACCAGCAGAGATCATGCGGGGGCGAGGAATGAGCAGTTCTTC.

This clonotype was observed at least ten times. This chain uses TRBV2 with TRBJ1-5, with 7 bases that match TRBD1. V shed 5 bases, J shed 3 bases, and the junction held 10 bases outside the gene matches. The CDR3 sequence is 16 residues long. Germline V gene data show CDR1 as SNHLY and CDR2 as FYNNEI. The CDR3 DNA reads TGTGCCAGCAGTTTCCGGCGGGGACAGCTCAATCAGCCCCAGCATTTT. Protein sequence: CASSFRRGQLNQPQHF.

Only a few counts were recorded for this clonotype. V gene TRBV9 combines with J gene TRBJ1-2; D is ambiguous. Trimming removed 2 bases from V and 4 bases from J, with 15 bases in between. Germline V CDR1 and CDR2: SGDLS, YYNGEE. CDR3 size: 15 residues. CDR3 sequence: CASSVMGTLTYGYTF. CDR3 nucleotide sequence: TGTGCCAGCAGCGTGATGGGAACTTTAACCTATGGCTACACCTTC. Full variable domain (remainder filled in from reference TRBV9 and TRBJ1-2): DSGVTQTPKHLITATGQRVTLRCSPRSGDLSVYWYQQSLDQGLQFLIQYYNGEERAKGNILERFSAQQFPDLHSELNLSSLELGDSALYFCASSVMGTLTYGYTFGSGTRLTVV.

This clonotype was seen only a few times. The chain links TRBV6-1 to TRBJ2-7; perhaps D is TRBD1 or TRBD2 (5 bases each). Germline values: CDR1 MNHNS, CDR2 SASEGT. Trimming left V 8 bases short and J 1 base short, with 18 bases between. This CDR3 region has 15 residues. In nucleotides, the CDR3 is TGTGCCAGCCGACCCCCTCCGGGGACGTCCTACGAGCAGTACTTC. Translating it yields CASRPPPGTSYEQYF.

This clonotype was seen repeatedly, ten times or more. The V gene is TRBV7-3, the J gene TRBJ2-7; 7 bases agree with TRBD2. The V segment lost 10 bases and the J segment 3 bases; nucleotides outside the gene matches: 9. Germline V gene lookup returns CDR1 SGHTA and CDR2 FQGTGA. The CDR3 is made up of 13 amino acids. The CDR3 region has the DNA TGTGCCAACAGTATGGCGGGAGACTACGAGCAGTACTTC. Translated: CANSMAGDYEQYF.

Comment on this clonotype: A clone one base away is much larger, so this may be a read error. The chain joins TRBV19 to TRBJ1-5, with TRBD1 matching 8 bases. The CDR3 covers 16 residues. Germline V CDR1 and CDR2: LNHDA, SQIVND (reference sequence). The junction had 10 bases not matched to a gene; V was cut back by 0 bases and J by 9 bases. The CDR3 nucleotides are TGTGCCAGTAGTATAGATCACCGCAGGGGGCTTCCGCCCCAGCATTTT. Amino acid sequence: CASSIDHRRGLPPQHF.

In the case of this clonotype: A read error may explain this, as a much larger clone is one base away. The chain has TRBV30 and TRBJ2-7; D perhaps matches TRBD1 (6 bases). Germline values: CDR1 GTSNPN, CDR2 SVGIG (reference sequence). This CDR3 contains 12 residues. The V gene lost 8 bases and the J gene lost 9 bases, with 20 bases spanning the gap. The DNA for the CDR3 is TGTGCCCTCGCAGGGGAAAGGGACGGGCAGTACTTC. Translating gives CALAGERDGQYF.

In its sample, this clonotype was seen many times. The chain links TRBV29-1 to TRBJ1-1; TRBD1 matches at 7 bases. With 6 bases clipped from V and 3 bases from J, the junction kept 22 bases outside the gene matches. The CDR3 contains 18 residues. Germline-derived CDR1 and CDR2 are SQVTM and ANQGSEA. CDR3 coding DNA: TGCAGCGTAAGCCGTGGCGGGGCAGGGGGAGTCGCTGACACTGAAGCTTTCTTT. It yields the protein CSVSRGGAGGVADTEAFF.